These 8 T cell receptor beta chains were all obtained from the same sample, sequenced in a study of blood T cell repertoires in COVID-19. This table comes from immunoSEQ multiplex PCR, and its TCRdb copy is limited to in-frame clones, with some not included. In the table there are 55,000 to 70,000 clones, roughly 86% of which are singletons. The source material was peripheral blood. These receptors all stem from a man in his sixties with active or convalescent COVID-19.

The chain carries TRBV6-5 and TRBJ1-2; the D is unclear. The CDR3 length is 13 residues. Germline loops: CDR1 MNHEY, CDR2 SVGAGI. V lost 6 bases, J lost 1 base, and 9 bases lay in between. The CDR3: CASRGAVNYGYTF. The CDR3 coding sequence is TGTGCCAGCAGGGGAGCGGTTAACTATGGCTACACCTTC.

In DNA form, the CDR3 reads TGTGCCAGCAGTTTATCAGGGGAAGGTGGCTACACCTTC. Protein product: CASSLSGEGGYTF. This chain joins TRBV28 and TRBJ1-2; perhaps TRBD1 as D (6 bases). Looked up from germline, CDR1 is MDHEN and CDR2 is SYDVKM. The CDR3 runs 13 residues. The V end was cut by 1 base, the J end by 7 bases, with 10 bases between.

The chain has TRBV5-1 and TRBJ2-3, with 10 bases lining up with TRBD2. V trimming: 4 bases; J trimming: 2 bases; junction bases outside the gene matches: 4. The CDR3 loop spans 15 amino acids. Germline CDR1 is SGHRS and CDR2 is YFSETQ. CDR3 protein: CASSRTSGNTDTQYF. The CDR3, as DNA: TGCGCCAGCAGCCGGACTAGCGGTAACACAGATACGCAGTATTTT. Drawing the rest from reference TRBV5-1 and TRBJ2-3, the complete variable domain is KAGVTQTPRYLIKTRGQQVTLSCSPISGHRSVSWYQQTPGQGLQFLFEYFSETQRNKGNFPGRFSGRQFSNSRSEMNVSTLELGDSALYLCASSRTSGNTDTQYFGPGTRLTVL.

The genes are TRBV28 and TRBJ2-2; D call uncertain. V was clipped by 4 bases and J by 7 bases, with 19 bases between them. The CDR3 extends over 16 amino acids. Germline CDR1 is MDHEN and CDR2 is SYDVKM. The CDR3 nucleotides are TGTGCCAGCAGTTCCCTCCTCGTCATGGAGCACGGGGAGCTGTTTTTT. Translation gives CASSSLLVMEHGELFF.

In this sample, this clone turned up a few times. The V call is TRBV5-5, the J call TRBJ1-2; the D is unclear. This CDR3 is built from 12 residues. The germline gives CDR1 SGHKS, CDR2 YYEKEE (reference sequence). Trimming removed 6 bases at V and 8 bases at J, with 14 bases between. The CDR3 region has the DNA TGTGCCAGCAATCCTGTGGGAGGGGGCTACACCTTC. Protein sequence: CASNPVGGGYTF.

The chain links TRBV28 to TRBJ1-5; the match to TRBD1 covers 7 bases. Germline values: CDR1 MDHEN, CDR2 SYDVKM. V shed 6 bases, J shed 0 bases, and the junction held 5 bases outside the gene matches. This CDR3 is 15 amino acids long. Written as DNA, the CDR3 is TGTGCCAGCAGCCGCGGGACAGCTAGCAATCAGCCCCAGCATTTT. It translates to CASSRGTASNQPQHF.

In nucleotides, the CDR3 is TGTGCCAGCAGCCGGGACAGGCTTGAAAATCAGCCCCAGCATTTT. Translated, it gives CASSRDRLENQPQHF. The chain uses TRBV5-5 and TRBJ1-5; TRBD1 matches 8 bases. Germline values: CDR1 SGHKS, CDR2 YYEKEE (reference sequence). This CDR3 is 15 amino acids long. The ends lost 4 bases at V and 4 bases at J; junction bases unmatched: 7.

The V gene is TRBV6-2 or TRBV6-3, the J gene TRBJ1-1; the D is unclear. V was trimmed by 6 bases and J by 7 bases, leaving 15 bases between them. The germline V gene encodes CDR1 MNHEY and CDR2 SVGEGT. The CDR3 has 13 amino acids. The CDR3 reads CASSLRREGEAFF. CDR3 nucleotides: TGTGCCAGCAGCCTACGGAGGGAGGGTGAAGCTTTCTTT.